This is a list of T cell receptor beta chains from one sample in a study of blood T cells in healthy people across ages. MiXCR, applied by TCRdb to the 5' RACE reads, yields one record per CDR3 protein. The sample holds about 640,000 distinct CDR3 sequences, approximately 59% seen once. The material sequenced was blood. Receptors originate from a man between 60 and 75 years old in good health. CDR3s leave out the opening cysteine and the closing phenylalanine or tryptophan. Fields, in order: J gene, CDR3 length, V gene, CDR3 protein.

>TRBJ1-4|13|TRBV7-2
ASREGVATNEKLF
>TRBJ2-7|11|TRBV2
ASVRQTFYEQY
>-|12|TRBV21-1
ASSEKLGGCEQY
>TRBJ1-4|13|TRBV28
ASIDPGHSNEKLF
>TRBJ2-3|11|TRBV29-1
SVDHSQADTQY
>TRBJ2-3|10|TRBV21-1
ASPGDTDTQY
>TRBJ1-1|11|TRBV29-1
SVPGAVQGKPF
>TRBJ2-3|14|TRBV6-5
ASSYPQGAVTDTQY
>TRBJ2-7|11|TRBV20-1
SARTGLGYEQY
>TRBJ2-1|12|TRBV5-6
ASRRPSTRNEQF
>TRBJ2-5|11|TRBV7-8
ASSLASGETQY
>TRBJ2-1|12|TRBV5-1
ASSLGSGEYEQF
>TRBJ1-1|9|TRBV6-2/TRBV6-3
ASYRGREAF
>TRBJ2-3|12|TRBV20-1
SAPGQLGTDTQY
>TRBJ2-5|10|TRBV19
ASRLAGETQY
>TRBJ1-6|13|TRBV6-5
ASSYNGQSNSPLH
>TRBJ1-2|10|TRBV29-1
SVGDRNYGYT
>TRBJ1-6|11|TRBV5-1
ASSPGDDSPLH
>TRBJ2-1|13|TRBV6-1
ASFRTRGGYNEQF
>TRBJ1-1|13|TRBV7-9
ASTWSSQGNTEAF
>TRBJ2-5|13|TRBV6-1
ASRPSGLAQGTQY
>TRBJ2-3|14|TRBV12-3/TRBV12-4
ASSFGTSGGQNTQY
>TRBJ2-1|11|TRBV12-3/TRBV12-4
VSSRTGVGEQF
>TRBJ2-3|16|TRBV14
ASSQDQGTSGVVDTQY
>TRBJ1-1|15|TRBV6-1
ASSVGQGELQNTEAF
>TRBJ2-3|14|TRBV20-1
SARDPVGVGMNTQY
>TRBJ2-5|12|TRBV6-5
ASSYSGPWETQY
>TRBJ2-7|12|TRBV9
ASSVAPVSYEQY
>-|12|TRBV27
ASSFWSGRGTQY
>TRBJ1-6|14|TRBV7-9
ASSSAGGTGSRPLH
>TRBJ2-5|12|TRBV7-2
ASSRGQGRETQY
>TRBJ2-1|12|TRBV6-2/TRBV6-3
ASSYPWSAYEQF
>TRBJ2-3|13|TRBV5-1
ASSLAAGGRDTQY
>-|14|TRBV7-3
ASSPTVKPNRYEQY
>TRBJ2-3|12|TRBV10-3
AISGTGGEDTQY
>TRBJ2-5|11|TRBV6-1
ASRGTAEETQY
>TRBJ2-6|14|TRBV10-3
AISKRGTSGANVLT
>TRBJ1-6|14|TRBV5-8
ASSLQGVNYNSPLH
>TRBJ2-6|13|TRBV9
ASSVVGSGANVLT
>TRBJ1-4|14|TRBV5-1
ASSLAGTGRDEKLF
>TRBJ2-3|12|TRBV7-9
ASSLEPLPDTQY
>TRBJ1-4|12|TRBV20-1
SALVGTGNEKLF
>TRBJ2-7|11|TRBV10-1
ASSRDTIYEQY
>TRBJ2-5|9|TRBV20-1
SAGKTGTQY
>TRBJ2-7|14|TRBV18
ASSPTGTGIIYEQY
>TRBJ2-1|11|TRBV6-2/TRBV6-3
ASSYPRGNEQF
>TRBJ1-5|11|TRBV28
ASSSVAWQPQH
>TRBJ2-5|9|TRBV6-6
ATGLSRAQY
>TRBJ2-3|12|TRBV29-1
SVETLASTDTQY
>TRBJ2-1|14|TRBV11-2
ASSSDRGGADNEQF
>TRBJ2-1|12|TRBV5-1
VSSLPGALNEQF
>TRBJ1-6|13|TRBV7-9
ASSLGTINNSPLH
>TRBJ1-2|13|TRBV7-9
ASSPPTGYNYGYT
>TRBJ2-1|12|TRBV20-1
SAHRQGGYNEQF
>-|11|TRBV6-2/TRBV6-3
ASSSVSGETQY